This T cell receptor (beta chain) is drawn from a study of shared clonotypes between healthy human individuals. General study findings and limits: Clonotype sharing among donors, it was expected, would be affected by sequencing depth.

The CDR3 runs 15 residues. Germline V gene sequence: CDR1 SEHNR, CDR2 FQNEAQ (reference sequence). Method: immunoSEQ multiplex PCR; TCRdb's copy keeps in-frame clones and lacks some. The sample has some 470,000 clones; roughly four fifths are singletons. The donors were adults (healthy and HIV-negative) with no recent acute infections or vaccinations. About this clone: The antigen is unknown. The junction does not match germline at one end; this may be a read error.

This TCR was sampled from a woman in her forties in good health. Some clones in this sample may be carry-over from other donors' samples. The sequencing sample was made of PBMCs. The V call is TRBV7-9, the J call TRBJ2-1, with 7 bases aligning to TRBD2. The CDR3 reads CASRLGLAEANEQFF. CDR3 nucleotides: TGTGCCAGCAGATTAGGGCTAGCGGAGGCGAATGAGCAGTTCTTC.